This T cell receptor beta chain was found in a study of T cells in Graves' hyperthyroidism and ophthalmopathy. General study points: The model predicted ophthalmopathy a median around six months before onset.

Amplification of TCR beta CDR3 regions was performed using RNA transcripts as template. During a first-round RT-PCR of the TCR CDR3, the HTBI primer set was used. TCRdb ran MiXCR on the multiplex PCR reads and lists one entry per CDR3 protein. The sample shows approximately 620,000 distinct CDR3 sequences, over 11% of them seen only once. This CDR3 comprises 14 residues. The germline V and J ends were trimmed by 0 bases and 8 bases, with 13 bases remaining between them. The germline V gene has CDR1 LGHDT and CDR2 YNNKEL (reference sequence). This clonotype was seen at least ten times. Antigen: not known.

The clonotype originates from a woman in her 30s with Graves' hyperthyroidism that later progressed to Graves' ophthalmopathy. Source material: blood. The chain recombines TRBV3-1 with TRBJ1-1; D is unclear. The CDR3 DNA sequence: TGTGCCAGCAGCCAAGACTTGTACCGACCCGAAGCTTTCTTT. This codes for CASSQDLYRPEAFF.